The 24 T cell receptor beta chains in this list originate from one sample, sequenced in a study of vaccination effects on CD4 cells after COVID-19. Antigen-specific CD4+ T cells were expanded with viral peptide pools in the ViraFEST assay before sequencing. With nine to eleven days of culture completed, CD4+ T cells were isolated. Each person got two doses of an mRNA SARS-CoV-2 vaccine, BNT162b2 or mRNA-1273. Only in-frame clones appear in the TCRdb table, and some are missing; sequencing was by immunoSEQ multiplex PCR. The table lists around 25,000 clones, about four fifths of them singletons. Which antigens these TCRs recognize remains unknown. The specimen was CD4+ T cells from PBMCs cultured with HCoV-NL63 spike peptides, collected after COVID-19 vaccination. The receptors derive from a human donor who received a COVID-19 vaccine. Some clones in this sample may be carry-over from other donors' samples.

The chain uses TRBV24-1 and TRBJ2-3; 10 bases agree with TRBD1. Germline CDR1 KGHDR, CDR2 SFDVKD. The CDR3 is 16 amino acids. Trimming removed 7 bases from V and 5 bases from J; junction bases left unmatched: 11. Written as DNA, the CDR3 is TGTGCCACCAGGGCACCTACCGGGACAGGGGAAGATACGCAGTATTTT. Protein: CATRAPTGTGEDTQYF.

V is TRBV19 and J is TRBJ1-4; no reliable D call. Trimming cost V 3 bases and J 0 bases, with 8 bases left between them. The CDR3 is 15 amino acids. Germline V gene data show CDR1 as LNHDA and CDR2 as SQIVND (reference sequence). In nucleotides, the CDR3 is TGTGCCAGTAGTATTGCTTTTGCAACTAATGAAAAACTGTTTTTT. Its translation: CASSIAFATNEKLFF.

The V gene is TRBV5-5, the J gene TRBJ2-3; D gene uncertain. The V and J ends lost 0 bases and 4 bases respectively, with 6 bases between them. Germline V gene data show CDR1 as SGHKS and CDR2 as YYEKEE (reference sequence). The CDR3 sequence is 13 residues long. CDR3 sequence: CASSLASSDTQYF. CDR3 sequence (DNA): TGTGCCAGCAGCTTGGCCTCCTCAGATACGCAGTATTTT.

The chain couples TRBV19 to TRBJ1-2; D is perhaps TRBD1 (6 bases). The V end was cut by 5 bases, the J end by 2 bases, with 15 bases between. Germline V lookup: CDR1 LNHDA, CDR2 SQIVND (reference sequence). This CDR3 comprises 15 residues. The CDR3 DNA sequence: TGTGCCAGTAGTGCCAACAGGGACTTCAACTATGGCTACACCTTC. This encodes CASSANRDFNYGYTF.

The CDR3 protein is CASSLRIYQETQYF. Here the CDR3 DNA reads TGCGCCAGCAGCCTCAGGATATACCAAGAGACCCAGTACTTC. The V call is TRBV4-1, the J call TRBJ2-5; D call uncertain. This CDR3 has 14 amino acids. V lost 4 bases to trimming and J lost 0 bases, with 9 bases between them. Germline values: CDR1 MGHRA, CDR2 YSYEKL.

The rearrangement joins TRBV7-2 to TRBJ2-7; 9 bases fit TRBD1. The ends lost 5 bases at V and 0 bases at J; junction bases unmatched: 5. CDR1 is SGHTA, CDR2 FQGNSA, per germline. The CDR3 has 15 amino acids. The chain's CDR3 is CASSRTGDRSYEQYV. CDR3 DNA: TGTGCCAGCAGCAGGACAGGGGATCGCTCCTACGAGCAGTACGTC.

This clone was counted a few times. The genes are TRBV27 and TRBJ1-5; 7 bases match TRBD1. The CDR3 is made up of 14 amino acids. The trim removed 6 bases at V and 6 bases at J, leaving 8 bases unmatched. From germline, CDR1 is MNHEY and CDR2 SMNVEV (reference sequence). The CDR3 spells CASSNLQGSQPQHF. The CDR3 DNA reads as TGTGCCAGCAGCAACCTACAGGGGAGTCAGCCCCAGCATTTT.

The chain is built from TRBV2 and TRBJ1-2, with D maybe TRBD1 (5 bases). Per germline, CDR1 SNHLY and CDR2 FYNNEI. Trimming pared 8 bases from V and 3 bases from J, leaving 16 bases between. The CDR3 extends over 14 amino acids. The CDR3 DNA is TGTGCCAGCTACTCCTTGGACATATACTATGGCTACACCTTC. The encoded protein is CASYSLDIYYGYTF.

This clone was detected only a few times. This sequence joins TRBV25-1 and TRBJ1-6, with 7 bases matching TRBD1. The CDR3 loop spans 15 amino acids. The V gene's germline CDR1 is MGHDK and CDR2 SYGVNS. J lost 11 bases, V lost 3 bases, and 10 bases had no gene match. The chain's CDR3 is CASSEPDRVWAPLHF. CDR3 sequence (DNA): TGTGCCAGCAGTGAGCCAGACAGGGTTTGGGCACCCCTCCACTTT.

The J gene is TRBJ2-2, the V gene TRBV29-1; TRBD2 might be the D (6 bases). The CDR3 runs to 15 residues. Germline V lookup: CDR1 SQVTM, CDR2 ANQGSEA. V dropped 5 bases and J dropped 4 bases, with 17 bases sitting between them. DNA for the CDR3: TGCAGCGTTCGCTTTACCGGGAGAGTCACCGGGGAGCTGTTTTTT. Translating it yields CSVRFTGRVTGELFF.

The genes are TRBV27 and TRBJ1-4; the match to TRBD1 covers 9 bases. Germline CDR1 is MNHEY and CDR2 is SMNVEV (reference sequence). The ends lost 4 bases at V and 8 bases at J; junction bases unmatched: 8. This CDR3 region has 15 residues. CDR3 nucleotide sequence: TGTGCCAGCAGTTCATCCGGGACAGGGCGAGAAAAACTGTTTTTT. Its protein is CASSSSGTGREKLFF.

V and J are TRBV10-3 and TRBJ2-5, with a possible D match to TRBD2 (6 bases). Germline V CDR1 and CDR2: ENHRY, SYGVKD. The germline V and J ends were trimmed by 6 bases and 1 base, with 18 bases remaining between them. The CDR3 sequence is 16 residues long. The CDR3 reads CAIRDGGATTQETQYF. Written as DNA, the CDR3 is TGTGCCATCAGGGACGGGGGAGCGACTACCCAAGAGACCCAGTACTTC.

The sample holds a few counts of this clone. V is TRBV5-1 and J is TRBJ1-2; perhaps TRBD1 as D (5 bases). The CDR3 covers 16 residues. V was clipped by 5 bases and J by 2 bases, with 19 bases between them. Germline V gives CDR1 SGHRS, CDR2 YFSETQ. The CDR3 sequence is CASREGTPQTNYGYTF. CDR3 nucleotide sequence: TGCGCCAGCAGAGAAGGGACTCCACAAACCAACTATGGCTACACCTTC.

This chain joins TRBV4-3 and TRBJ1-4, with D unresolved. V lost 1 base and J 3 bases, leaving 9 bases between the germline ends. CDR1 is LGHNA and CDR2 is YSLEER in the germline V gene. This CDR3 comprises 15 residues. The CDR3 sequence: CASSQGAIANEKLFF. The CDR3 DNA reads as TGCGCCAGCAGCCAAGGGGCCATAGCTAATGAAAAACTGTTTTTT.

This sequence joins TRBV28 and TRBJ1-5, with D unresolved. Germline V gene lookup returns CDR1 MDHEN and CDR2 SYDVKM. This CDR3 contains 12 residues. V was pared by 7 bases and J by 10 bases, with 14 bases between. CDR3 amino acids: CASIKYRGPQHF. For the CDR3, the DNA is TGTGCCAGCATTAAATACCGGGGACCCCAGCATTTT.

The gene calls are TRBV2 and TRBJ2-2; 7 bases are a match to TRBD1. The CDR3 sequence is 15 residues long. Per germline, CDR1 SNHLY and CDR2 FYNNEI. With V trimmed by 4 bases and J by 0 bases, 2 bases remained unmatched. Here the CDR3 DNA reads TGTGCCAGCAGTGTGGGACAGCCGAACACCGGGGAGCTGTTTTTT. Amino acids: CASSVGQPNTGELFF.

This clone was picked up one time. CDR3 bases: TGTGCCACCTGGGACAGAAGGAGCACAGATACGCAGTATTTT. Its translation is CATWDRRSTDTQYF. The chain carries TRBV19 and TRBJ2-3; 7 bases agree with TRBD1. V trimming: 10 bases; J trimming: 0 bases; junction bases outside the gene matches: 7. CDR1 and CDR2 (germline): LNHDA, SQIVND (reference sequence). This CDR3 has 14 amino acids.

The chain is built from TRBV27 and TRBJ2-1; D call uncertain. Germline-derived CDR1 and CDR2 are MNHEY and SMNVEV (reference sequence). CDR3 length equals 15 residues. Between the trimmed V and J ends, which lost 8 bases and 9 bases, there was a span of 23 bases. In nucleotides, the CDR3 is TGTGCCAGCGGATTGGGTAGTGGCTTTATGGGTGAGCAGTTCTTC. This gives the protein CASGLGSGFMGEQFF.

The V and J genes are TRBV3-1 (or the pseudogene TRBV3-2) and TRBJ2-1; no clear D gene. Between the trimmed V and J ends, which lost 1 base and 10 bases, there was a span of 8 bases. This CDR3 comprises 12 residues. CDR1 is LGHDT, CDR2 YNNKEL, per germline (reference sequence). CDR3 in amino acids: CASSQGRREQFF. For the CDR3, the DNA is TGTGCCAGCAGCCAAGGTCGGCGGGAGCAGTTCTTC.

The chain employs TRBV19 and TRBJ2-5; 7 bases agree with TRBD1. Germline V gene lookup returns CDR1 LNHDA and CDR2 SQIVND (reference sequence). V shed 6 bases, J shed 7 bases, and the junction held 8 bases outside the gene matches. The CDR3 length is 13 residues. The CDR3 DNA follows: TGTGCCAGTAGCGTAGGGGGCTTGGTGACCCAGTACTTC. Amino acid sequence: CASSVGGLVTQYF. Full variable domain (outside the CDR3, taken from reference TRBV19 and TRBJ2-5): DGGITQSPKYLFRKEGQNVTLSCEQNLNHDAMYWYRQDPGQGLRLIYYSQIVNDFQKGDIAEGYSVSREKKESFPLTVTSAQKNPTAFYLCASSVGGLVTQYFGPGTRLLVL.

The rearrangement uses TRBV6-5 and TRBJ2-7; 11 bases line up with TRBD1. The CDR3 extends over 15 amino acids. CDR1 and CDR2 from the germline V gene are MNHEY and SVGAGI. Losses at the gene ends were 6 bases for V and 0 bases for J; bases not matched to a gene: 4. The CDR3 coding sequence is TGTGCCAGCAGCGTCGGGACAGGGGGCTCCTACGAGCAGTACGTC. Translated, it gives CASSVGTGGSYEQYV.

This sequence joins TRBV5-1 and TRBJ2-2; no clear D. This CDR3 is built from 13 residues. Germline V gene lookup returns CDR1 SGHRS and CDR2 YFSETQ. V was trimmed by 3 bases and J by 7 bases, leaving 10 bases between them. The CDR3 region is CASSYSPGGELFF. In nucleotides, the CDR3 is TGCGCCAGCAGCTACAGCCCCGGCGGGGAGCTGTTTTTT.

The chain joins TRBV6-4 to TRBJ1-2; weak D call: TRBD1 (6 bases). Trimming left V 10 bases short and J 2 bases short, with 14 bases between. Germline V gives CDR1 MRHNA, CDR2 SNTAGT. This CDR3 region has 13 residues. CDR3 nucleotide sequence: TGTGCCACCCCGGGACAACTCAACTATGGCTACACCTTC. The encoded protein is CATPGQLNYGYTF.

The gene calls are TRBV6-5 and TRBJ2-1; weak D call: TRBD1 (6 bases). The CDR3 has 13 amino acids. Germline lookup yields CDR1 MNHEY and CDR2 SVGAGI. V was clipped by 7 bases and J by 6 bases, with 13 bases between them. The CDR3 sequence is CASNLQGTNEQFF. CDR3 coding DNA: TGTGCCAGCAACCTACAGGGTACCAATGAGCAGTTCTTC.